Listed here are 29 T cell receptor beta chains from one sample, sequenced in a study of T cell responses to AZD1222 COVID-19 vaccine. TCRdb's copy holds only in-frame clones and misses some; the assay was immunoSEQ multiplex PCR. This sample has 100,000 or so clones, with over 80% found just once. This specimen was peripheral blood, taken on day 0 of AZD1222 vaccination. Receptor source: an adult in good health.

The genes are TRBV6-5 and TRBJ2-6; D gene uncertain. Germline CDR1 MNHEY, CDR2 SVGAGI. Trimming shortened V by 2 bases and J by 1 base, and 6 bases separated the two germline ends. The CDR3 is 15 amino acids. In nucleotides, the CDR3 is TGTGCCAGCAGTTACAGGGCTTCTGGGGCCAACGTCCTGACTTTC. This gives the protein CASSYRASGANVLTF.

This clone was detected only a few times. The CDR3 protein is CASSTGTGREQFF. CDR3 bases: TGTGCCAGTAGTACAGGGACAGGGCGGGAGCAGTTCTTC. The V gene is TRBV19, the J gene TRBJ2-1; 9 bases line up with TRBD1. V lost 4 bases and J lost 10; bases outside the gene matches: 5. CDR3 length: 13 amino acids. Germline lookup yields CDR1 LNHDA and CDR2 SQIVND (reference sequence).

The CDR3, as DNA: TGTGCCAGCAGTTTAGAGGCGAGCCTCTATGGCTACACCTTC. Its translation is CASSLEASLYGYTF. V is TRBV28 and J is TRBJ1-2; no clear D. V gave up 2 bases and J gave up 4 bases, with 11 bases separating them. Per germline, CDR1 MDHEN and CDR2 SYDVKM. The CDR3 runs 14 residues.

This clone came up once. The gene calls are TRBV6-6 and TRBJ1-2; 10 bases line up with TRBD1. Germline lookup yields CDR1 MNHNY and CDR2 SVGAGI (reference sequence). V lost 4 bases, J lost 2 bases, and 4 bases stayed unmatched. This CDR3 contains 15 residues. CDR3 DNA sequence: TGTGCCAGCAGTTCGCCGGGACAGGGGAACTATGGCTACACCTTC. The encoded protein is CASSSPGQGNYGYTF.

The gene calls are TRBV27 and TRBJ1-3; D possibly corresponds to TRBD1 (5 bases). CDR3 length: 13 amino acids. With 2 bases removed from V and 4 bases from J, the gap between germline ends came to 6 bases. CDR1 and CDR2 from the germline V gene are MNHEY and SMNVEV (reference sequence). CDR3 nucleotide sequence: TGTGCCAGCAGTTTAAGACAGGGAAACACCATATATTTT. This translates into CASSLRQGNTIYF.

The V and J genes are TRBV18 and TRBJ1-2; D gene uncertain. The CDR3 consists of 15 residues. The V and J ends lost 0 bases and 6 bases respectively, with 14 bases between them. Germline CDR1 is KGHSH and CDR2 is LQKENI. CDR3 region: CASSPPRPGSDGYTF. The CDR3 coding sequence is TGTGCCAGCTCACCACCGCGCCCGGGGTCGGATGGCTACACCTTC. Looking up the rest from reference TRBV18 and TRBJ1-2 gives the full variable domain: NAGVMQNPRHLVRRRGQEARLRCSPMKGHSHVYWYRQLPEEGLKFMVYLQKENIIDESGMPKERFSAEFPKEGPSILRIQQVVRGDSAAYFCASSPPRPGSDGYTFGSGTRLTVV.

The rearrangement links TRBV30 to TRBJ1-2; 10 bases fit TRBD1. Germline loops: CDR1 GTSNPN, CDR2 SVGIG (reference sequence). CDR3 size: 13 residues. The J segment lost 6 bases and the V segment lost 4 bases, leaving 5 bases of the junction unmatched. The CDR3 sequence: CAWTGTGENGYTF. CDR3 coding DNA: TGTGCCTGGACAGGGACAGGGGAGAATGGCTACACCTTC.

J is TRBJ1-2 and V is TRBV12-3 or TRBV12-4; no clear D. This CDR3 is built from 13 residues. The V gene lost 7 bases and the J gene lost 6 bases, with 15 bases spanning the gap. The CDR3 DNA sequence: TGTGCCAGCACCCTGGGGAGGGTGAATGGCTACACCTTC. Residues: CASTLGRVNGYTF.

CDR3 sequence (DNA): TGTGCCAGCAGCTTGGTTCCGGTTTCGAGGGTTAATCAGCCCCAGCATTTT. It is translated as CASSLVPVSRVNQPQHF. The chain has TRBV5-5 and TRBJ1-5; unclear D gene. Trimming pared 0 bases from V and 4 bases from J, leaving 17 bases between. This CDR3 spans 17 amino acids. Germline loops: CDR1 SGHKS, CDR2 YYEKEE (reference sequence).

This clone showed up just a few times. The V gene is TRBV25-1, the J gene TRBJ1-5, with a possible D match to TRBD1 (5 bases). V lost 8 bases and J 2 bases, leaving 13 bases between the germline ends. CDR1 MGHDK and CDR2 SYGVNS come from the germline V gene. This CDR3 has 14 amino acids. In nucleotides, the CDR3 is TGTGCCAGCCGTCCGGGGGACGGCAATCAGCCCCAGCATTTT. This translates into CASRPGDGNQPQHF.

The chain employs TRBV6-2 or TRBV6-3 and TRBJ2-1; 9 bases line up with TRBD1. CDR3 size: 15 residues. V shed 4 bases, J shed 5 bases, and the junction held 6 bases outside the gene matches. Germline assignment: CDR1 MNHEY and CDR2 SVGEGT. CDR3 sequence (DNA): TGTGCCAGCAGTTCAGGACAGGGGACCCACAATGAGCAGTTCTTC. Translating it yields CASSSGQGTHNEQFF.

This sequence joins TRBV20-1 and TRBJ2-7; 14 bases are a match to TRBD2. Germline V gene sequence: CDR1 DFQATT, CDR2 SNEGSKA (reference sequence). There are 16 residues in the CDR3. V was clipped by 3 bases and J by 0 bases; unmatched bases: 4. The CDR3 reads CSASWTSGRSSYEQYF. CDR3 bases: TGCAGTGCTAGTTGGACTAGCGGGAGGAGCTCCTACGAGCAGTACTTC.

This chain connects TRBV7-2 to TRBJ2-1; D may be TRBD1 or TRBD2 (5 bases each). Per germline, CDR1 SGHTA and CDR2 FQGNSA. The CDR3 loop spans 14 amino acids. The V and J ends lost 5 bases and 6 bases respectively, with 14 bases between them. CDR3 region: CASSNKPRGNEQFF. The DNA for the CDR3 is TGTGCCAGCAGCAATAAACCGAGGGGCAATGAGCAGTTCTTC. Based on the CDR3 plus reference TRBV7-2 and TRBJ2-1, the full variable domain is GAGVSQSPSNKVTEKGKDVELRCDPISGHTALYWYRQSLGQGLEFLIYFQGNSAPDKSGLPSDRFSAERTGGSVSTLTIQRTQQEDSAVYLCASSNKPRGNEQFFGPGTRLTVL.

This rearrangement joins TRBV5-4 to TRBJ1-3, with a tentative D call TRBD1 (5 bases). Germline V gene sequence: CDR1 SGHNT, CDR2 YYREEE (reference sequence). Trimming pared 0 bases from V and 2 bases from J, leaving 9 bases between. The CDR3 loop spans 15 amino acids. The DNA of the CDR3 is TGTGCCAGCAGCTTGGGGGGGGATGCTGGAAACACCATATATTTT. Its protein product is CASSLGGDAGNTIYF.

The chain's CDR3 is CASSLGPRGRNGELFF. For the CDR3, the DNA is TGTGCCAGCAGCTTAGGTCCCAGGGGGCGCAACGGGGAGCTGTTTTTT. The genes are TRBV11-2 and TRBJ2-2; 8 bases are shared with TRBD1. Germline V gene lookup returns CDR1 SGHAT and CDR2 FQNNGV. J was trimmed by 7 bases and V by 1 base; bases with no gene match: 8. CDR3 length equals 16 residues. The full variable domain, with the rest looked up from reference TRBV11-2 and TRBJ2-2, is EAGVAQSPRYKIIEKRQSVAFWCNPISGHATLYWYQQILGQGPKLLIQFQNNGVVDDSQLPKDRFSAERLKGVDSTLKIQPAKLEDSAVYLCASSLGPRGRNGELFFGEGSRLTVL.

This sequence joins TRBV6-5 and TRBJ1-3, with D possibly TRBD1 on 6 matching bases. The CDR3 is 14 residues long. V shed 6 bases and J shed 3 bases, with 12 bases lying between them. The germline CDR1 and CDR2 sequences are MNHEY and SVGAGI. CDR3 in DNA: TGTGCCAGCAGCGCTCAGGGGAATGGAAACACCATATATTTT. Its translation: CASSAQGNGNTIYF.

CDR3 DNA sequence: TGCGCCAGCAGCTTGGTGGGTAGCGGGGGTGAGACCCAGTACTTC. The encoded protein is CASSLVGSGGETQYF. The chain couples TRBV5-1 to TRBJ2-5; TRBD2 agrees at 9 bases. V lost 0 bases and J lost 5; bases outside the gene matches: 5. The germline V gene encodes CDR1 SGHRS and CDR2 YFSETQ. The CDR3 spans 15 residues.

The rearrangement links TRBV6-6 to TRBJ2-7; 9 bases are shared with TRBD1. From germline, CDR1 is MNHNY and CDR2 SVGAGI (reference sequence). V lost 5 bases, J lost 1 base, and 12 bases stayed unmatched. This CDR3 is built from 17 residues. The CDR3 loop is CASSRNPGTGTSYEQYF. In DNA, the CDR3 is TGTGCCAGCAGTCGAAACCCCGGGACAGGGACGTCCTACGAGCAGTACTTC.

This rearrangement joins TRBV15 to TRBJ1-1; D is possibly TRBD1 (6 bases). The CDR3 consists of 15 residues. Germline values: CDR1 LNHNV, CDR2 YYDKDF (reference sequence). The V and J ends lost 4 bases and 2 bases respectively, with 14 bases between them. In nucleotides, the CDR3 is TGTGCCACCAGCATCCTACAGGGCCTCAACACTGAAGCTTTCTTT. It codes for CATSILQGLNTEAFF.

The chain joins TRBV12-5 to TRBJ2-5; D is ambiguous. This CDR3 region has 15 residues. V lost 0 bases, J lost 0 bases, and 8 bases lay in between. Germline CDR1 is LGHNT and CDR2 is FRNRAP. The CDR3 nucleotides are TGTGCTAGTGGTTTGGTTGTTGGGTACCAAGAGACCCAGTACTTC. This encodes CASGLVVGYQETQYF.

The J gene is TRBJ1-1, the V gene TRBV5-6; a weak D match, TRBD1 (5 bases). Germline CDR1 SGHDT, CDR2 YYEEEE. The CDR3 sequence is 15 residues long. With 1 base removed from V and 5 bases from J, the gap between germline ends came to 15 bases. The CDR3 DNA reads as TGTGCCAGCAGCTTGTCGGGGACCGTTAGGACTGAAGCTTTCTTT. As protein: CASSLSGTVRTEAFF.

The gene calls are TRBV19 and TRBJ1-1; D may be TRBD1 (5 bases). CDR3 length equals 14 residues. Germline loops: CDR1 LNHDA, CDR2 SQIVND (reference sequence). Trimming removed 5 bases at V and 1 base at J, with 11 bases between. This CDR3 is CASSALGQNTEAFF. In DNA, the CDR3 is TGTGCCAGTAGTGCATTAGGACAGAACACTGAAGCTTTCTTT.

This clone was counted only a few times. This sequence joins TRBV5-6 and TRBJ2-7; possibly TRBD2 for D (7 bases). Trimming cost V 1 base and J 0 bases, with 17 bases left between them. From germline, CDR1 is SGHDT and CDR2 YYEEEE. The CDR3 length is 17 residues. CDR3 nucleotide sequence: TGTGCCAGCAGCTTGATATTCGGGGGGCAAGGCTCCTACGAGCAGTACTTC. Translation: CASSLIFGGQGSYEQYF.

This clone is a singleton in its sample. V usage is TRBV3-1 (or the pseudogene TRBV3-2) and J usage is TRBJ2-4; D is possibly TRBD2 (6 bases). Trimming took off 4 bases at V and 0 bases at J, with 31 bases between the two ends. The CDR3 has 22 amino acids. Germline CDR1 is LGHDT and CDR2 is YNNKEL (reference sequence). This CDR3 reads CASSRAKPQPGTRDLAKNIQYF. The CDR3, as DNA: TGTGCCAGCAGCCGAGCGAAGCCTCAACCCGGGACTCGGGATCTAGCCAAAAACATTCAGTACTTC.

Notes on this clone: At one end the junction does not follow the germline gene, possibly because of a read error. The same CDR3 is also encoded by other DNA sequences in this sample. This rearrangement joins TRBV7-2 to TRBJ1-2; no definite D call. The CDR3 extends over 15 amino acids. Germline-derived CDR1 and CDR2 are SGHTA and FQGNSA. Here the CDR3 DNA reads TGTGCCAGCAGCTTAGCGGATGTGGGTCCCTATGGCTACACTTTC. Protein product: CASSLADVGPYGYTF.

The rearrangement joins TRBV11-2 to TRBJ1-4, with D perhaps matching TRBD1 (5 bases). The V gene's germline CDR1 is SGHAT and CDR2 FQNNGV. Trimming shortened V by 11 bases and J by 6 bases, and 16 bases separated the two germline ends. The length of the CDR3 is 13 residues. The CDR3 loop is CAGTIRVDEKLFF. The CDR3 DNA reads TGTGCCGGGACGATTAGGGTGGATGAAAAACTGTTTTTT. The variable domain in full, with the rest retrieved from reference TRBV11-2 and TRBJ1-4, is EAGVAQSPRYKIIEKRQSVAFWCNPISGHATLYWYQQILGQGPKLLIQFQNNGVVDDSQLPKDRFSAERLKGVDSTLKIQPAKLEDSAVYLCAGTIRVDEKLFFGSGTQLSVL.

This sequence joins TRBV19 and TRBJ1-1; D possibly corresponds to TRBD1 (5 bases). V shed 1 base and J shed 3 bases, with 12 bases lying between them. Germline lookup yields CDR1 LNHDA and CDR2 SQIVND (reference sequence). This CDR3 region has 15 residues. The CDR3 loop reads CASSIVEGPYTEAFF. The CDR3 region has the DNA TGTGCCAGTAGTATAGTTGAGGGACCATACACTGAAGCTTTCTTT.

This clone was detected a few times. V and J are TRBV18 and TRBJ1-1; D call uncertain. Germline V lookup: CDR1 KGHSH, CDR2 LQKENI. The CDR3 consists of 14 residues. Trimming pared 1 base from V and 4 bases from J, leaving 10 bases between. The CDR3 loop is CASSPLGSSTEAFF. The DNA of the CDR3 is TGTGCCAGCTCACCACTAGGGTCGTCCACTGAAGCTTTCTTT.

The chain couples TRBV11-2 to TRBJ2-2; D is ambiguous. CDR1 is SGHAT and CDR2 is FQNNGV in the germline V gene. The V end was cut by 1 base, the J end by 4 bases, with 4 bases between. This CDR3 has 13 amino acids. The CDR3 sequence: CASSLVVTGELFF. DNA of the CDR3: TGTGCCAGCAGCTTAGTAGTCACCGGGGAGCTGTTTTTT. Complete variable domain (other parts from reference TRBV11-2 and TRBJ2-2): EAGVAQSPRYKIIEKRQSVAFWCNPISGHATLYWYQQILGQGPKLLIQFQNNGVVDDSQLPKDRFSAERLKGVDSTLKIQPAKLEDSAVYLCASSLVVTGELFFGEGSRLTVL.